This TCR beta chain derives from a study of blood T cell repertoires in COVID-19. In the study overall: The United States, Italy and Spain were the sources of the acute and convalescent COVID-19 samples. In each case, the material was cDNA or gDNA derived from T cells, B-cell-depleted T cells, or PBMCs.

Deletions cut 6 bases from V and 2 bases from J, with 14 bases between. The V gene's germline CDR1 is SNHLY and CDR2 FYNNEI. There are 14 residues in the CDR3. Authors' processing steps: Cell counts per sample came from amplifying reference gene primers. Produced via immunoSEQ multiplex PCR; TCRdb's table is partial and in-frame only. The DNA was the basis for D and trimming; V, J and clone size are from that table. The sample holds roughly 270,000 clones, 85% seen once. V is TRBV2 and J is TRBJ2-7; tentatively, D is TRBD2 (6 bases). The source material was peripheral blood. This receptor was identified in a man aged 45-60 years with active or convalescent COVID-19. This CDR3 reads CASSWAGGAYEQYF. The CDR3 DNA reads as TGTGCCAGCAGCTGGGCAGGCGGGGCCTACGAGCAGTACTTC.